The subject of this entry is one TCR beta chain. Its cognate antigen is unknown. The CDR3 is 13 residues long. Germline CDR1 WNHNN, CDR2 SYGVQD (reference sequence). The ends were cut back, 0 bases at V and 4 bases at J, with 4 bases in the middle. The method was immunoSEQ multiplex PCR; TCRdb's version includes in-frame clones alone and lacks a portion of them. In the table there are some 29,000 clones, roughly 62% of which are singletons. The data are from a study of cytotoxic CD8 clonotypes in ibrutinib-treated CLL. Across the whole study: Once treatment had gone on for a median of around 13 months, range 6 to 36, response samples were drawn. Per sample, productive templates averaged around 250,000 and productive rearrangements averaged 94,082.

Study results and caveats: Clonality went higher at ibrutinib response and then dropped back toward baseline at progression. Age-matched healthy donor levels were exceeded by baseline clonality, which tracked circulating CD8+ T-cell counts.

The receptor was isolated from a human donor with chronic lymphocytic leukemia. J is TRBJ2-1 and V is TRBV10-1; D gene unclear. The specimen comprised PBMCs, sampled before ibrutinib treatment. The CDR3 protein is CASSESHYNEQFF. CDR3 DNA sequence: TGCGCCAGCAGTGAGTCCCATTACAATGAGCAGTTCTTC.